Listed here are 15 T cell receptor beta chains from one sample, sequenced in a study of blood T cell repertoires in COVID-19. Assay: immunoSEQ multiplex PCR; the TCRdb copy retains only in-frame clones and omits some. The repertoire consists of about 69,000 clones, with 65% to 85% occurring once and the leading ten covering 15% to 20%. The specimen sequenced was peripheral blood. Every receptor here comes from a man aged 55 to 70 with acute or convalescent COVID-19.

This rearrangement joins TRBV6-4 to TRBJ1-6, with 9 bases that match TRBD1. The germline gives CDR1 MRHNA, CDR2 SNTAGT. The CDR3 is 15 amino acids. V gave up 6 bases and J gave up 8 bases; unmatched junction bases: 8. CDR3 DNA: TGTGCCAGCAGCGAACAGGGGGCTGGGTATTCACCCCTCCACTTT. It translates to CASSEQGAGYSPLHF.

The chain carries TRBV19 and TRBJ1-2, with D possibly being TRBD1 (6 bases). With 6 bases removed from V and 8 bases from J, the gap between germline ends came to 19 bases. Per germline, CDR1 LNHDA and CDR2 SQIVND (reference sequence). The CDR3 covers 14 residues. CDR3 sequence reads: CASSWDMTTLGYTF. CDR3 nucleotide sequence: TGTGCCAGTAGCTGGGACATGACCACCTTGGGCTACACCTTC.

In DNA form, the CDR3 reads TGTGCCTGGATACGTAATGGGGCTAGGGACAATGAGCAGTTCTTC. Encoded protein: CAWIRNGARDNEQFF. The genes are TRBV30 and TRBJ2-1, with a possible D match to TRBD1 (5 bases). The germline V gene encodes CDR1 GTSNPN and CDR2 SVGIG (reference sequence). The germline V and J ends were trimmed by 4 bases and 5 bases, with 18 bases remaining between them. There are 15 residues in the CDR3. Full variable domain (outside the CDR3, taken from reference TRBV30 and TRBJ2-1): SQTIHQWPATLVQPVGSPLSLECTVEGTSNPNLYWYRQAAGRGLQLLFYSVGIGQISSEVPQNLSASRPQDRQFILSSKKLLLSDSGFYLCAWIRNGARDNEQFFGPGTRLTVL.

This rearrangement joins TRBV5-4 to TRBJ2-2, with 8 bases lining up with TRBD2. This CDR3 has 17 residues. Germline V gene lookup returns CDR1 SGHNT and CDR2 YYREEE (reference sequence). V lost 9 bases to trimming and J lost 6 bases; unmatched junction nucleotides: 19. This chain's CDR3 is CATTPAGAPRGAGELFF. In DNA, the CDR3 is TGTGCCACCACCCCAGCGGGGGCCCCCCGTGGGGCCGGGGAGCTGTTTTTT. The complete variable domain, with remaining parts taken from reference TRBV5-4 and TRBJ2-2, reads ETGVTQSPTHLIKTRGQQVTLRCSSQSGHNTVSWYQQALGQGPQFIFQYYREEENGRGNFPPRFSGLQFPNYSSELNVNALELDDSALYLCATTPAGAPRGAGELFFGEGSRLTVL.

The chain recombines TRBV10-3 with TRBJ2-1; TRBD1 matches 8 bases. The CDR3 contains 14 residues. In germline, CDR1 is ENHRY, CDR2 SYGVKD. V dropped 7 bases and J dropped 7; count of bases not matched to a gene: 9. CDR3 DNA sequence: TGTGCCATCATTACAGGGGGGTATGTGAATGAGCAGTTCTTC. This translates into CAIITGGYVNEQFF.

The chain combines TRBV6-5 with TRBJ1-5; 7 bases match TRBD1. The CDR3 extends over 13 amino acids. CDR1 MNHEY and CDR2 SVGAGI come from the germline V gene. Unmatched junction bases numbered 2, after V lost 2 bases and J lost 7 bases. In nucleotides, the CDR3 is TGTGCCAGCAGTTACGGGGACAGACAGCCCCAGCATTTT. This translates into CASSYGDRQPQHF.

The rearrangement links TRBV6-5 to TRBJ2-7, with 7 bases matching TRBD1. Germline values: CDR1 MNHEY, CDR2 SVGAGI. The CDR3 loop spans 15 amino acids. The trim removed 6 bases at V and 0 bases at J, leaving 8 bases unmatched. In nucleotides, the CDR3 is TGTGCCAGCAGACAAACAGGGGTTCCCTCCTACGAGCAGTACTTC. Its protein is CASRQTGVPSYEQYF.

CDR3 in amino acids: CASSLGFGQGPELFF. DNA for the CDR3: TGTGCCAGCAGCTTGGGGTTCGGACAGGGTCCGGAGCTGTTTTTT. The chain links TRBV5-4 to TRBJ2-2; 8 bases fit TRBD1. The CDR3 totals 15 residues. Germline lookup yields CDR1 SGHNT and CDR2 YYREEE (reference sequence). V lost 0 bases, J lost 10 bases, and 8 bases stayed unmatched.

The CDR3 DNA follows: TGTGCCAGCAGCCAAGGGGGACTAGCGGGAGACTACGAGCAGTACTTC. Residues: CASSQGGLAGDYEQYF. The rearrangement joins TRBV4-2 to TRBJ2-7; TRBD2 matches at 14 bases. The J segment lost 3 bases and the V segment lost 1 base, leaving 2 bases of the junction unmatched. The CDR3 length is 16 residues. Per germline, CDR1 LGHNA and CDR2 YNFKEQ.

The chain has TRBV12-3 or TRBV12-4 and TRBJ2-7; TRBD2 might be the D (5 bases). This CDR3 spans 13 amino acids. V was pared by 5 bases and J by 7 bases, with 15 bases between. CDR3 nucleotides: TGTGCCAGCAGTAACAATGAGGGATGGGAGCAGTACTTC. Protein: CASSNNEGWEQYF.

The chain joins TRBV7-9 to TRBJ1-2, with TRBD1 as a possible D gene (6 bases). V dropped 2 bases and J dropped 4 bases, with 11 bases sitting between them. This CDR3 has 14 amino acids. Germline assignment: CDR1 SEHNR and CDR2 FQNEAQ (reference sequence). The CDR3 region is CASSLQGPGYGYTF. In DNA, the CDR3 is TGTGCCAGCAGCTTACAGGGGCCCGGCTATGGCTACACCTTC.

The chain employs TRBV9 and TRBJ1-3; 12 bases agree with TRBD1. The CDR3 is made up of 17 amino acids. After removal of 4 bases from V and 4 bases from J, the junction contained 9 bases not matched to a gene. CDR1 is SGDLS, CDR2 YYNGEE, per germline. CDR3 nucleotides: TGTGCCAGCAGCTTGTCCGGGACAGGGGGCGCCGGAAACACCATATATTTT. Translated, it gives CASSLSGTGGAGNTIYF.

The rearrangement joins TRBV6-5 to TRBJ1-1; 7 positions match TRBD1. With 0 bases clipped from V and 4 bases from J, the junction kept 8 bases outside the gene matches. This CDR3 is built from 16 residues. Germline CDR1 is MNHEY and CDR2 is SVGAGI. The CDR3 DNA follows: TGTGCCAGCAGTTACTCTTATAGGGGGCGGAGCACTGAAGCTTTCTTT. Amino acid sequence: CASSYSYRGRSTEAFF.

The chain joins TRBV11-2 to TRBJ1-5, with TRBD1 matching 8 bases. The junction had 4 bases not matched to a gene; V was cut back by 3 bases and J by 0 bases. Germline CDR1 reads SGHAT; CDR2 reads FQNNGV. The CDR3 contains 16 residues. The CDR3 bases are TGTGCCAGCAGCTTGACGACAGGGGCTAGCAATCAGCCCCAGCATTTT. Amino acids: CASSLTTGASNQPQHF. The whole variable domain, filled in from reference TRBV11-2 and TRBJ1-5, reads EAGVAQSPRYKIIEKRQSVAFWCNPISGHATLYWYQQILGQGPKLLIQFQNNGVVDDSQLPKDRFSAERLKGVDSTLKIQPAKLEDSAVYLCASSLTTGASNQPQHFGDGTRLSIL.

The chain links TRBV3-1 (or the pseudogene TRBV3-2) to TRBJ1-2, with 8 bases that match TRBD1. V was clipped by 1 base and J by 4 bases; unmatched bases: 5. This CDR3 is 15 amino acids long. Germline-derived CDR1 and CDR2 are LGHDT and YNNKEL (reference sequence). CDR3 sequence reads: CASSQAGGAGYGYTF. CDR3 DNA: TGTGCCAGCAGCCAAGCAGGGGGCGCCGGCTATGGCTACACCTTC.